This T cell receptor beta chain came from a study of blood T cells in healthy people across ages. Turning to the study itself: In model experiments, template switching was able to capture about one barcoded beta molecule for every two T cells that were present. Findings and limits, study-wide: Changes in expanded clonotypes were possibly confounded, as the CMV status of donors was unknown. Roughly linear declines in TCR beta diversity per million T cells occurred with age.

V was cut by 4 bases and J by 4 bases, with 10 bases left in between. The CDR3 spans 14 residues. Germline CDR1 and CDR2: KGHDR and SFDVKD. On this clonotype itself: Its specificity is unknown.

A second PCR of 7 to 11 cycles used a sample-barcoded 5' primer and a J-beta primer mix. Sequencing of every sample gave 2.5 million or more CDR3-containing paired-end reads. Via MiXCR, TCRdb re-called the 5' RACE reads, giving one row per CDR3 protein. The sample yields hundreds of thousands of distinct CDR3 sequences, roughly 30% seen once. Sample: blood. The receptor was derived from a woman of 80 years or more in good health. This chain joins TRBV24-1 and TRBJ2-1; maybe TRBD2 (5 bases). In nucleotides, the CDR3 is TGTGCCACCAGTGAGCCGGGAAAATACAATGAGCAGTTCTTC. As protein: CATSEPGKYNEQFF.